This TCR beta chain is drawn from a study of T cell repertoires and Cas9 in healthy adults. Clones were sequenced by immunoSEQ multiplex PCR, and TCRdb holds only the in-frame ones, with some missing. The sample gives about 14,000 clones, 80% to 90% of which show up once; around 1.5% is in the top ten. J lost 7 bases, V lost 5 bases, and 5 bases had no gene match. The germline V gene has CDR1 MDHEN and CDR2 SYDVKM. The CDR3 is made up of 14 amino acids. The chain has TRBV28 and TRBJ2-1, with 10 bases lining up with TRBD2. The specimen was Tregs (CD4+, CD25+, CD127-, CD137-, CD154-) from PBMCs; culture status not recorded. This clonotype originated in a human donor in good health. CDR3: CASSLLAGDNEQFF. CDR3 bases: TGTGCCAGCAGTCTCCTAGCGGGAGATAATGAGCAGTTCTTC.